Shown below are 23 T cell receptor beta chains from a single sample sequenced in a study of cytomegalovirus exposure and HLA in healthy donors. Measured with immunoSEQ multiplex PCR; TCRdb has only the in-frame clones, and not every one. The sample has some 260,000 clones, roughly 88% seen once. Sequencing was performed on PBMCs. The receptors were gathered from a woman under 40 in good health and CMV-seronegative.

This sequence joins TRBV4-1 and TRBJ2-3; the match to TRBD1 covers 7 bases. V gave up 5 bases and J gave up 3 bases; unmatched junction bases: 11. CDR1 is MGHRA, CDR2 YSYEKL, per germline. The CDR3 runs 16 residues. This CDR3 reads CASSAPRDSPTDTQYF. Written as DNA, the CDR3 is TGCGCCAGCAGCGCACCCCGGGACAGCCCTACAGATACGCAGTATTTT.

The genes are TRBV30 and TRBJ2-7; TRBD1 is a possible D gene (8 bases). CDR3 length: 15 amino acids. The V gene lost 8 bases and the J gene lost 12 bases, with 32 bases spanning the gap. CDR1 is GTSNPN, CDR2 SVGIG, per germline (reference sequence). The CDR3 spells CATVRTGGQDISPYF. The CDR3 DNA follows: TGTGCCACAGTCCGGACGGGGGGACAGGATATTTCACCGTACTTC.

This clone was counted once. CDR3 in amino acids: CASSYSLGGNNEQFF. The CDR3 nucleotides are TGTGCCAGCAGTTACTCGCTCGGGGGAAACAATGAGCAGTTCTTC. This chain joins TRBV6-7 and TRBJ2-1; a weak D match, TRBD2 (6 bases). TRBV6-7 is recorded as an ORF, its role being uncertain. Deletions cut 0 bases from V and 5 bases from J, with 11 bases between. This CDR3 contains 15 residues.

The rearrangement links TRBV7-6 to TRBJ2-7; D gene uncertain. The CDR3 extends over 13 amino acids. Germline CDR1 is SGHVS and CDR2 is FNYEAQ. V lost 5 bases to trimming and J lost 2 bases, with 10 bases between them. CDR3 DNA sequence: TGTGCCAGCAGCCGAGCCCTCCCCTACGAGCAGTACTTC. Its translation is CASSRALPYEQYF.

The chain employs TRBV15 and TRBJ2-7, with 7 bases aligning to TRBD2. After removal of 5 bases from V and 5 bases from J, the junction contained 6 bases not matched to a gene. The germline gives CDR1 LNHNV, CDR2 YYDKDF (reference sequence). The CDR3 spans 13 residues. The CDR3 spells CATSGEGTNEQYF. The CDR3, as DNA: TGTGCCACCAGCGGGGAGGGGACTAACGAGCAGTACTTC.

The chain combines TRBV4-1 with TRBJ2-3; D ambiguous. The CDR3 length is 16 residues. CDR1 and CDR2 (germline): MGHRA, YSYEKL. The ends were cut back, 0 bases at V and 0 bases at J, with 10 bases in the middle. CDR3 sequence reads: CASSQEGLRSTDTQYF. In DNA form, the CDR3 reads TGCGCCAGCAGCCAAGAAGGGCTACGAAGCACAGATACGCAGTATTTT.

The J gene is TRBJ2-3, the V gene TRBV10-3; D is perhaps TRBD2 (6 bases). Germline lookup yields CDR1 ENHRY and CDR2 SYGVKD. V lost 3 bases and J 6 bases, leaving 13 bases between the germline ends. This CDR3 is 14 amino acids long. The CDR3 region has the DNA TGTGCCATCAGTGATGGGGGGATTGGGGATACGCAGTATTTT. Residues: CAISDGGIGDTQYF.

CDR3 protein: CSGSSETQYF. The CDR3 coding sequence is TGCAGTGGGTCTTCGGAGACCCAGTACTTC. The chain couples TRBV20-1 to TRBJ2-5; unclear D gene. The V gene lost 7 bases and the J gene lost 5 bases, with 8 bases spanning the gap. The CDR3 length is 10 residues. Germline V lookup: CDR1 DFQATT, CDR2 SNEGSKA (reference sequence).

This clone was observed once. The chain uses TRBV4-2 and TRBJ1-1, with D possibly being TRBD1 (6 bases). The CDR3 runs 15 residues. Germline V gives CDR1 LGHNA, CDR2 YNFKEQ. Trimming shortened V by 0 bases and J by 0 bases, and 8 bases separated the two germline ends. The CDR3 protein is CASSQDGGLNTEAFF. For the CDR3, the DNA is TGTGCCAGCAGCCAAGATGGGGGCCTGAACACTGAAGCTTTCTTT.

The J gene is TRBJ2-3, the V gene TRBV5-6, with 11 bases fitting TRBD2. The CDR3 is 16 amino acids. J was trimmed by 2 bases and V by 6 bases; bases with no gene match: 8. Germline V CDR1 and CDR2: SGHDT, YYEEEE. The DNA for the CDR3 is TGTGCCAGCATCACTCAACTAGCGGGAGCCACAGATACGCAGTATTTT. Amino acids: CASITQLAGATDTQYF.

The chain couples TRBV25-1 to TRBJ2-1; tentative D call: TRBD2 (6 bases). Trimming shortened V by 7 bases and J by 13 bases, and 17 bases separated the two germline ends. The CDR3 has 12 residues. Germline V lookup: CDR1 MGHDK, CDR2 SYGVNS. The CDR3 protein is CASTRDWGDQFF. The CDR3 DNA reads as TGTGCCAGCACGCGCGACTGGGGGGACCAGTTCTTC. Full variable domain (missing parts from reference TRBV25-1 and TRBJ2-1): EADIYQTPRYLVIGTGKKITLECSQTMGHDKMYWYQQDPGMELHLIHYSYGVNSTEKGDLSSESTVSRIRTEHFPLTLESARPSHTSQYLCASTRDWGDQFFGPGTRLTVL.

The gene calls are TRBV28 and TRBJ2-3; the D call may be TRBD1 or TRBD2 (5 bases each). CDR3 size: 17 residues. Per the germline V gene, CDR1 is MDHEN and CDR2 is SYDVKM. V was cut by 6 bases and J by 4 bases, with 23 bases left in between. The CDR3: CASSPLGRGVSADTQYF. The CDR3, as DNA: TGTGCCAGCAGCCCTCTCGGCCGGGGCGTCTCGGCAGATACGCAGTATTTT.

V and J are TRBV27 and TRBJ2-2; D may be TRBD2 (7 bases). V lost 7 bases to trimming and J lost 7 bases, with 13 bases between them. The CDR3 totals 13 residues. Germline V gene lookup returns CDR1 MNHEY and CDR2 SMNVEV (reference sequence). This CDR3 is CASIPRGHGELFF. CDR3 nucleotides: TGTGCCAGCATACCGCGGGGGCACGGGGAGCTGTTTTTT.

The chain joins TRBV12-2 to TRBJ1-2. TRBV12-2 is tagged as a pseudogene. The CDR3 length is 13 residues. CDR3 bases: TGTGCAAGTCGCTTAGCGCGCGGTTTTGGCTACACCTTC. Protein product: CASRLARGFGYTF.

The V gene is TRBV27, the J gene TRBJ2-3; 12 bases map to TRBD2. CDR3 length equals 14 residues. Germline assignment: CDR1 MNHEY and CDR2 SMNVEV (reference sequence). V shed 5 bases and J 6 bases; nucleotides not matched to a gene: 3. The CDR3 here is CASSPGLAGDTQYF. DNA of the CDR3: TGTGCCAGCAGTCCCGGACTAGCGGGGGATACGCAGTATTTT.

This chain connects TRBV19 to TRBJ1-1; TRBD1 is a possible D gene (6 bases). The CDR3 sequence is 14 residues long. Germline V gene lookup returns CDR1 LNHDA and CDR2 SQIVND (reference sequence). V was cut by 7 bases and J by 5 bases, with 17 bases left in between. The CDR3 loop reads CASNFPRGRTEAFF. The CDR3 DNA reads TGTGCCAGTAACTTCCCCAGGGGCAGGACTGAAGCTTTCTTT.

The chain joins TRBV10-3 to TRBJ1-1; a possible D gene is TRBD1 (6 bases). Trimming left V 3 bases short and J 2 bases short, with 7 bases between. Germline lookup yields CDR1 ENHRY and CDR2 SYGVKD. The CDR3 totals 13 residues. CDR3 protein: CAISDRGNTEAFF. Here the CDR3 DNA reads TGTGCCATCAGTGACAGGGGTAACACTGAAGCTTTCTTT.

This chain links TRBV28 with TRBJ2-7; the match to TRBD2 covers 9 bases. The CDR3 has 16 residues. Germline CDR1 is MDHEN and CDR2 is SYDVKM. The V gene end was trimmed by 2 bases and the J gene end by 2 bases; junction bases not matched to a gene: 7. The CDR3 DNA is TGTGCCAGCAGTTTACCGGGGACTAGCAGTACCTACGAGCAGTACTTC. Amino acid sequence: CASSLPGTSSTYEQYF.

The rearrangement joins TRBV15 to TRBJ2-1; D is ambiguous. The V end lost 3 bases, the J end lost 6 bases, and 6 bases lay between the germline ends. This CDR3 spans 12 amino acids. In germline, CDR1 is LNHNV, CDR2 YYDKDF (reference sequence). For the CDR3, the DNA is TGTGCCACCAGCAGCATTCCCAATGAGCAGTTCTTC. It translates to CATSSIPNEQFF.

The chain couples TRBV6-1 to TRBJ2-5; TRBD2 is a possible D gene (5 bases). This CDR3 region has 13 residues. Germline V gene lookup returns CDR1 MNHNS and CDR2 SASEGT. V was shortened by 8 bases and J by 5 bases, with 15 bases between the two germline ends. CDR3 region: CASPRANTETQYF. The CDR3 DNA reads TGTGCCAGCCCGAGGGCCAACACGGAGACCCAGTACTTC.

This chain uses TRBV5-4 with TRBJ2-1; 12 nucleotides match TRBD2. Trimming took 3 bases from V and 0 from J; bases not matched to a gene: 4. The V gene's germline CDR1 is SGHNT and CDR2 YYREEE (reference sequence). This CDR3 has 17 amino acids. In DNA, the CDR3 is TGTGCCAGCAGCTCGACTAGCGGGAGACCCTCCTACAATGAGCAGTTCTTC. It codes for CASSSTSGRPSYNEQFF.

The chain recombines TRBV18 with TRBJ2-7; TRBD2 matches at 10 bases. V gave up 2 bases and J gave up 0 bases; unmatched junction bases: 10. The CDR3 is 18 residues long. The V gene's germline CDR1 is KGHSH and CDR2 LQKENI. The chain's CDR3 is CASSPVSSGRIYSYEQYF. CDR3 DNA: TGTGCCAGCTCACCAGTAAGTAGCGGGAGGATTTACTCCTACGAGCAGTACTTC. The variable domain in full, completed from reference TRBV18 and TRBJ2-7, reads NAGVMQNPRHLVRRRGQEARLRCSPMKGHSHVYWYRQLPEEGLKFMVYLQKENIIDESGMPKERFSAEFPKEGPSILRIQQVVRGDSAAYFCASSPVSSGRIYSYEQYFGPGTRLTVT.

This clone was picked up one time. CDR3 sequence (DNA): TGCGCCAGCAGCCTGGGACTAGCGGGAGGGCCAGCCTCCTACAATGAGCAGTTCTTC. This codes for CASSLGLAGGPASYNEQFF. The chain uses TRBV4-1 and TRBJ2-1; 16 bases agree with TRBD2. The length of the CDR3 is 19 residues. The germline V gene encodes CDR1 MGHRA and CDR2 YSYEKL. The V segment lost 4 bases and the J segment 0 bases; nucleotides outside the gene matches: 6.